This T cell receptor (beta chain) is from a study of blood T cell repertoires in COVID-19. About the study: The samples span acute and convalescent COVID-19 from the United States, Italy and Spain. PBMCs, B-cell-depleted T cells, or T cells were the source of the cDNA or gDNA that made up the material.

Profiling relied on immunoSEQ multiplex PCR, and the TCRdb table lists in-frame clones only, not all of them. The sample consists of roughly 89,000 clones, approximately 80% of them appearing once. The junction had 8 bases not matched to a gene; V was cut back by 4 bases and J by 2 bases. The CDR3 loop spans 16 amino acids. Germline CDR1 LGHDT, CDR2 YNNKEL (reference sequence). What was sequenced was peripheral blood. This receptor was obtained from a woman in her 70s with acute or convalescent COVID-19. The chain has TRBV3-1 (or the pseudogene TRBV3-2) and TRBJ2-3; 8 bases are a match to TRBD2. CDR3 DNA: TGTGCCAGCAGCCCCCTTGGTAGCGGGGCCACAGATACGCAGTATTTT. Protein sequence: CASSPLGSGATDTQYF.